This T cell receptor beta chain was recovered during a study of OX40 agonist ivuxolimab in advanced cancers. Across the whole study: Every 2 weeks, patients received ivuxolimab intravenously, dosed at 0.01 to 10 mg/kg. Partial responses were achieved by three patients, of whom one had hepatocellular carcinoma and two had cutaneous melanoma.

The CDR3 is made up of 15 amino acids. Trimming left V 3 bases short and J 8 bases short, with 17 bases between. Germline CDR1 and CDR2: SGDLS and YYNGEE. TCRdb keeps only in-frame clones here, not all; method: immunoSEQ multiplex PCR. The sample has around 61,000 clones, roughly 82% seen once. Comments on this clone: The antigen remains undetermined.

General study findings and limits: The study found among the lowest clonal expansion in partial responders at 0.1-3.0 mg/kg.

The TCR originated in an adult with an advanced solid tumor such as melanoma, head and neck, liver or kidney cancer. V is TRBV9 and J is TRBJ1-4, with D perhaps matching TRBD1 (6 bases). Here the sequenced sample was CD4+ or CD8+ T cells sorted from blood, taken in a trial of the OX40 agonist ivuxolimab. The CDR3, as DNA: TGTGCCAGCAGCGAGGGAGGGGGGACGCACGAAAAACTGTTTTTT. It yields the protein CASSEGGGTHEKLFF.